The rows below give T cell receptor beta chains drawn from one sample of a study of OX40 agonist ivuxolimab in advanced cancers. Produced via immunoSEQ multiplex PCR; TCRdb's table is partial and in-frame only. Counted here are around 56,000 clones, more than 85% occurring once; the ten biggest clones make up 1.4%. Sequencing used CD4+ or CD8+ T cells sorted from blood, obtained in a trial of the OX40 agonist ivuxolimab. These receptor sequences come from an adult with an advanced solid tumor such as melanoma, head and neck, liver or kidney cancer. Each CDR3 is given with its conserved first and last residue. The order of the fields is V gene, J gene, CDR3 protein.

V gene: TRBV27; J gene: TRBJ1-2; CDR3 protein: CASSLGTASNYGYTF
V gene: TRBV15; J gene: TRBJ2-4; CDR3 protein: CATSLAGAKNIQYF
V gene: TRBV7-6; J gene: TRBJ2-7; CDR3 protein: CASSLGTGDNEQYF
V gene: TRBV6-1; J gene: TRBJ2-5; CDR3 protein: CASSEPPGLAGARRVQETQYF
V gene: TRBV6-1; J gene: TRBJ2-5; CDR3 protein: CASSQNDARQETQYF
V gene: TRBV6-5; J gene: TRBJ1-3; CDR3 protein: CASSYSPVGSGNTIYF
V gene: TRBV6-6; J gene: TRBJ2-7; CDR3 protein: CASSSGLAGGDYEQYF
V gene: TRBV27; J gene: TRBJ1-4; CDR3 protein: CASSSDRVSTNEKLFF
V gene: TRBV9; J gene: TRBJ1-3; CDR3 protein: CASSVAGKENTIYF
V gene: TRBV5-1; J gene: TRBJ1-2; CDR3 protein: CASSLTGEGGYTF
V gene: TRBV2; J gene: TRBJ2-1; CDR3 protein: CASTLMHGAGVSNEQFF
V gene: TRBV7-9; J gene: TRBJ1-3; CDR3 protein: CASSSSGAGNTIYF
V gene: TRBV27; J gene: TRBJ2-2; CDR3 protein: CASSFNGRQQTNTGELFF
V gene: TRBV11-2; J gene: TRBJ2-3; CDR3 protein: CASSLGALTADTQYF
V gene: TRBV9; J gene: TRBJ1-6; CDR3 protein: CASSPRGAGASGISPLHF
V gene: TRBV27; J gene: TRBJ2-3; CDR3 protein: CASSLGQGTDTQYF
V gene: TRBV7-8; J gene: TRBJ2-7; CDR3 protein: CASSRSGTGAGYEQYF
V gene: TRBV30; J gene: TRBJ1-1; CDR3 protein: CAWSKGQTPEAFF
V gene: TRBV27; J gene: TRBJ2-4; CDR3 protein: CASSFQAWVAKNIQYF
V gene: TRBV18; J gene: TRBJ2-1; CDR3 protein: CASSPPSRGGDEQFF
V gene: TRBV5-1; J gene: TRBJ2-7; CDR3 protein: CASKPHSGTQEQYF
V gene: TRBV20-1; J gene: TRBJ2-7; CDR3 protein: CSASRGYEQYF
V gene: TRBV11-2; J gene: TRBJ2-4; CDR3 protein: CASTRGNGIAKNIQYF
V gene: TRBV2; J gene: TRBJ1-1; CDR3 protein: CASRDLPGQGENTEAFF
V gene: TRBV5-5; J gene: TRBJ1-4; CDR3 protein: CASSWAGDEKLFF
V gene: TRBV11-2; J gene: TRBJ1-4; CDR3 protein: CASSLGTPLGELFF
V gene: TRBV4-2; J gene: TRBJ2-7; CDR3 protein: CASSQARLPGYEQYF
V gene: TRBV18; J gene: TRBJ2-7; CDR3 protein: CASSPPVRSSYEQYF
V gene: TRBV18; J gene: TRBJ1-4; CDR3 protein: CASSPRDLPGEKLFF
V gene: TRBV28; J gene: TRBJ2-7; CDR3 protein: CASEGTGGLDEQYF
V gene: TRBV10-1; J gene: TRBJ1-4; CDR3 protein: CARRGRVTNEKLFF
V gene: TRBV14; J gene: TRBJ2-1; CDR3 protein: CASSPLTHRDYNEQFF
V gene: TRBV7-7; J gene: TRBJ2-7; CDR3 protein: CASSLKLGALTYEQYF
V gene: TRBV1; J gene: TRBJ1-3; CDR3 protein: CTSSPGAGTANSGNTIYF
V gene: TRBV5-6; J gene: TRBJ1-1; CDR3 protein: CASSFGRGTGNTEAFF
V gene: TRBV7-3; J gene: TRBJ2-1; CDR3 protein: CASSILRGNEQFF
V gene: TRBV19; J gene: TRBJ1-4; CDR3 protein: CASKTGQGGEKLFF
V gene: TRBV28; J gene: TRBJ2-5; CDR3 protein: CASSLPAGMRETQYF
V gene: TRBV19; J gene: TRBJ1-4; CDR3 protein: CASSPGRTTNEKLFF
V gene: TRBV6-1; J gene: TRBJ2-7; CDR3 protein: CASSRDRGYEQYF
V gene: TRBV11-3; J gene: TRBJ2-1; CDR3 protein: CASSSGHLGNEQFF
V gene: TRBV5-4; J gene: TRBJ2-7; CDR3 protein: CASSLVGQNYEQYF
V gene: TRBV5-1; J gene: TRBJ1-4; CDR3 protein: CASSLALGREKLFF
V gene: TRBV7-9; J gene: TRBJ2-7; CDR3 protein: CASSLELPSYEQYF
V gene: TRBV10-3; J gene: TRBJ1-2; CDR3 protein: CAIRSGTGGTGYTF
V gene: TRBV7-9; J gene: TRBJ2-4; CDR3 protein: CASSSRDQNIQYF
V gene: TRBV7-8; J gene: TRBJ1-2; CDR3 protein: CASSPGPTNYGYTF
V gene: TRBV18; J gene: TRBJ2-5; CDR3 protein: CASSPVDSRGETQYF